Sequencing of this TCR beta chain was carried out in a study of post-analysis software for immune sequencing data. Study-level results: Those samples that were prepared in the same batch co-clustered strongly by F measure. The five TRBV segments detected at higher frequency in patients than in controls included TRBV5-6, TRBV5-1 and TRBV20-1. Controls significantly exceeded multiple sclerosis patients in normalized Chao1 diversity.

Unique molecular identifiers tagged the TCR beta cDNA libraries. Between about 0.85 and 11 million T cells gave rise to some 490,000 cDNA molecules. TCRdb fed the PCR reads into MiXCR, producing one record per CDR3 protein. The sample gives roughly 400,000 distinct CDR3 sequences, 30% to 45% of which show up once; around 8% is in the top ten. CDR1 and CDR2 from the germline V gene are DFQATT and SNEGSKA (reference sequence). The CDR3 loop spans 14 amino acids. Trimming removed 5 bases at V and 0 bases at J, with 11 bases between. Concerning this clonotype: Its antigen is undetermined.

This chain connects TRBV20-1 to TRBJ2-1; tentatively, D is TRBD2 (5 bases). The sequenced material came from blood. The receptor comes from a girl aged 2-9 years with multiple sclerosis. CDR3 nucleotides: TGCAGTGCTGGACTCGACAACTCCTACAATGAGCAGTTCTTC. It specifies CSAGLDNSYNEQFF.